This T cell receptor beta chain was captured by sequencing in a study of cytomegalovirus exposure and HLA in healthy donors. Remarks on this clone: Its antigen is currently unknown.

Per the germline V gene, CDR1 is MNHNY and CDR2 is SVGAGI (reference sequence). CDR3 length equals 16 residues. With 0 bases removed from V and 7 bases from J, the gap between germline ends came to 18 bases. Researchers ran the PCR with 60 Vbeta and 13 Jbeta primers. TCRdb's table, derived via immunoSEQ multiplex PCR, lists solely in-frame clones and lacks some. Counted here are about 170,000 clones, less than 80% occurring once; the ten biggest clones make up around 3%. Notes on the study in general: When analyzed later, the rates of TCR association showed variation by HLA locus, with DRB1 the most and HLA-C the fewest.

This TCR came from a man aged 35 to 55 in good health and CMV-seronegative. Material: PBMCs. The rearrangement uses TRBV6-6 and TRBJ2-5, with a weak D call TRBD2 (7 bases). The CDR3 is CASSYSGRGGVWTQYF. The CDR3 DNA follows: TGTGCCAGCAGTTACTCGGGTAGGGGGGGGGTTTGGACCCAGTACTTC.